This T cell receptor beta chain emerged from a study of technical replicates of blood from several donors. This CDR3 is built from 12 residues. CDR1 and CDR2 (germline): SGHAT, FQNNGV. V was clipped by 8 bases and J by 9 bases, with 17 bases between them. Measured with immunoSEQ multiplex PCR; TCRdb has only the in-frame clones, and not every one. Here the sample spans fewer than 95,000 clones, around 94% being singletons. Sequenced material: T cells isolated from PBMCs. The chain employs TRBV11-2 and TRBJ2-7; tentatively, D is TRBD2 (5 bases). This receptor was identified in a human donor in good health. The CDR3 DNA sequence: TGTGCCAGCCTCAGGTTAGGGAGACGGCAGTACTTC. Encoded protein: CASLRLGRRQYF.